This TCR beta chain was identified during a study of T-cell reconstitution after alpha-beta-depleted transplantation in children. Unique molecular identifiers were used in preparing the TCRbeta library. Each CDR3 protein gets one entry after TCRdb re-called the PCR reads with MiXCR. This sample has about 580,000 distinct CDR3 sequences; under 25% occur once, and the top ten carry 14%. In germline, CDR1 is PRHDT, CDR2 FYEKMQ (reference sequence). The germline V and J ends were trimmed by 3 bases and 2 bases, with 11 bases remaining between them. The CDR3 has 15 amino acids. J is TRBJ1-3 and V is TRBV13; D gene unclear. The origin of this receptor is a boy younger than two who had a stem cell transplant for acute myeloid leukemia, so the T cells may come from the graft donor. This specimen consisted of PBMCs, mostly from graft donor cells, obtained 360 days after TCRalphabeta/CD19-depleted stem cell transplant. The CDR3 nucleotides are TGTGCCAGCAGCTTCGGGCAGGTAACTGGAAACACCATATATTTT. It is translated as CASSFGQVTGNTIYF.